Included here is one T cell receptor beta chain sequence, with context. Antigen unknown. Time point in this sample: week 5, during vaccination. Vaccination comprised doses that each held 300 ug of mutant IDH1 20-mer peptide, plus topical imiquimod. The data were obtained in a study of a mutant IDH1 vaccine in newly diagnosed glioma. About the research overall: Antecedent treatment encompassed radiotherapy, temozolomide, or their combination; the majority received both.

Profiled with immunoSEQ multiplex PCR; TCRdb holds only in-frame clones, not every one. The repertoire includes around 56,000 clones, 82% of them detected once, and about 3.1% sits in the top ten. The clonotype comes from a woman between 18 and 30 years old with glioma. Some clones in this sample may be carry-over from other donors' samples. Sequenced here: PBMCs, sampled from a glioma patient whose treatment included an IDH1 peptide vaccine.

In DNA, the CDR3 is TGTGCCAGCAGCTGGGGGGCGGGAGCGTACAATGAGCAGTTCTTC. It translates to CASSWGAGAYNEQFF. The genes are TRBV11-2 and TRBJ2-1, with a possible D match to TRBD2 (7 bases). V was pared by 4 bases and J by 4 bases, with 14 bases between. Germline V CDR1 and CDR2: SGHAT, FQNNGV. This CDR3 is built from 15 residues. The full variable domain, with the rest looked up from reference TRBV11-2 and TRBJ2-1, is EAGVAQSPRYKIIEKRQSVAFWCNPISGHATLYWYQQILGQGPKLLIQFQNNGVVDDSQLPKDRFSAERLKGVDSTLKIQPAKLEDSAVYLCASSWGAGAYNEQFFGPGTRLTVL.